Listed here are 31 T cell receptor beta chains from one sample, sequenced in a study of blood T cell repertoires in COVID-19. The repertoire was sequenced with immunoSEQ multiplex PCR; TCRdb's copy has only in-frame clones and lacks some. The repertoire holds 150,000 to 200,000 clones, with almost 80% as singletons. Sequencing input: peripheral blood. These receptors came from a man aged 55 to 70 with active or convalescent COVID-19.

The chain joins TRBV18 to TRBJ1-1; tentative D call: TRBD1 (5 bases). The CDR3 runs to 13 residues. Germline V gene data show CDR1 as KGHSH and CDR2 as LQKENI. The V and J ends lost 0 bases and 8 bases respectively, with 10 bases between them. CDR3 sequence (DNA): TGTGCCAGCTCACCACCGGGGCGAGGAGAAGCTTTCTTT. This translates into CASSPPGRGEAFF.

The J gene is TRBJ1-3, the V gene TRBV19; D is possibly TRBD1 (6 bases). V lost 6 bases to trimming and J lost 4 bases, with 13 bases between them. CDR1 and CDR2 from the germline V gene are LNHDA and SQIVND (reference sequence). This CDR3 has 14 residues. This CDR3 reads CASSPGQRGNTIYF. In DNA, the CDR3 is TGTGCCAGTAGCCCCGGACAGAGAGGAAACACCATATATTTT.

This CDR3 reads CASTPTSGRYKGTQYF. DNA of the CDR3: TGTGCCAGCACCCCGACTAGCGGGAGGTACAAGGGTACGCAGTATTTT. V is TRBV6-6 and J is TRBJ2-3; 13 bases map to TRBD2. The germline gives CDR1 MNHNY, CDR2 SVGAGI (reference sequence). The CDR3 contains 16 residues. V gave up 7 bases and J gave up 8 bases; unmatched junction bases: 12.

This chain links TRBV7-9 with TRBJ1-2; D unresolved. The CDR3 consists of 14 residues. The V gene lost 5 bases and the J gene lost 0 bases, with 10 bases spanning the gap. The germline V gene encodes CDR1 SEHNR and CDR2 FQNEAQ (reference sequence). CDR3 DNA sequence: TGTGCCAGCAGCCCTCCAGGCCCTAACTATGGCTACACCTTC. It encodes CASSPPGPNYGYTF. The full variable domain, completed using reference TRBV7-9 and TRBJ1-2, is DTGVSQNPRHKITKRGQNVTFRCDPISEHNRLYWYRQTLGQGPEFLTYFQNEAQLEKSRLLSDRFSAERPKGSFSTLEIQRTEQGDSAMYLCASSPPGPNYGYTFGSGTRLTVV.

This clone was seen only a few times. The chain joins TRBV9 to TRBJ2-1; the match to TRBD1 covers 11 bases. In germline, CDR1 is SGDLS, CDR2 YYNGEE. The V gene end was trimmed by 3 bases and the J gene end by 2 bases; junction bases not matched to a gene: 19. The CDR3 is 21 residues long. The DNA for the CDR3 is TGTGCCAGCAGCGCCGGTAGGACAGGGGGCTTATTAAGACCAACCTACAATGAGCAGTTCTTC. Translated, it gives CASSAGRTGGLLRPTYNEQFF.

This clone has just one count. The chain recombines TRBV21-1 with TRBJ2-2; the DNA was not used to check the table's D call, TRBD1. TRBV21-1 is flagged as a pseudogene. This CDR3 has 14 residues. The CDR3: CASSNRLNTGELFF. The CDR3 DNA sequence: TGTGCCAGCAGCAACAGGCTGAACACCGGGGAGCTGTTTTTT.

The chain couples TRBV6-6 to TRBJ2-2; D uncertain. This CDR3 is built from 12 residues. Germline CDR1 MNHNY, CDR2 SVGAGI (reference sequence). Trimming shortened V by 4 bases and J by 3 bases, and 3 bases separated the two germline ends. The CDR3 sequence is CASSFDTGELFF. DNA of the CDR3: TGTGCCAGCAGTTTCGACACCGGGGAGCTGTTTTTT.

This clone has more than one count but fewer than ten. The chain carries TRBV19 and TRBJ2-1, with TRBD1 matching over 9 bases. Germline CDR1 reads LNHDA; CDR2 reads SQIVND (reference sequence). The CDR3 extends over 14 amino acids. The J segment lost 8 bases and the V segment lost 6 bases, leaving 8 bases of the junction unmatched. The CDR3 region has the DNA TGTGCCAGTAGCACGGGACAGGGTATCTATGAGCAGTTCTTC. Its protein product is CASSTGQGIYEQFF.

The rearrangement links TRBV7-8 to TRBJ1-2, with 9 bases lining up with TRBD1. V shed 8 bases and J 5 bases; nucleotides not matched to a gene: 9. This CDR3 contains 14 residues. Germline CDR1 is SGHVS and CDR2 is FQNEAQ. The CDR3 is CASASGTGRYGYTF. In DNA form, the CDR3 reads TGTGCCAGCGCTTCCGGGACAGGGAGGTATGGCTACACCTTC. Full variable domain (remainder filled in from reference TRBV7-8 and TRBJ1-2): GAGVSQSPRYKVAKRGQDVALRCDPISGHVSLFWYQQALGQGPEFLTYFQNEAQLDKSGLPSDRFFAERPEGSVSTLKIQRTQQEDSAVYLCASASGTGRYGYTFGSGTRLTVV.

Here the CDR3 reads CASANGGAFEKLFF. The CDR3 DNA sequence: TGTGCCAGTGCGAACGGGGGGGCGTTTGAAAAACTGTTTTTT. The V gene is TRBV5-6, the J gene TRBJ1-4; D is possibly TRBD1 (6 bases). Germline V gene data show CDR1 as SGHDT and CDR2 as YYEEEE. The CDR3 length is 14 residues. V dropped 8 bases and J dropped 7 bases, with 18 bases sitting between them.

The chain combines TRBV5-1 with TRBJ2-7; D possibly corresponds to TRBD2 (5 bases). The germline V and J ends were trimmed by 0 bases and 3 bases, with 10 bases remaining between them. The CDR3 spans 14 residues. Germline CDR1 reads SGHRS; CDR2 reads YFSETQ. The CDR3 spells CASSLDLAHYEQYF. The CDR3 DNA reads TGCGCCAGCAGCTTGGACCTAGCTCACTACGAGCAGTACTTC.

V and J are TRBV15 and TRBJ1-5; D is perhaps TRBD1 (6 bases). The length of the CDR3 is 15 residues. V shed 0 bases and J shed 7 bases, with 13 bases lying between them. Germline V gene data show CDR1 as LNHNV and CDR2 as YYDKDF (reference sequence). CDR3 in DNA: TGTGCCACCAGCAGAGATCTGGGGCAGGGGCAGCCCCAGCATTTT. It specifies CATSRDLGQGQPQHF.

This clone was recorded only once. The chain uses TRBV2 and TRBJ2-7; 7 bases are a match to TRBD2. Per the germline V gene, CDR1 is SNHLY and CDR2 is FYNNEI. V gave up 8 bases and J gave up 0 bases; unmatched junction bases: 4. This CDR3 is built from 13 residues. The CDR3 region is CASSRLASYEQYF. CDR3 nucleotide sequence: TGTGCCAGCTCCAGACTAGCCTCCTACGAGCAGTACTTC.

The chain couples TRBV25-1 to TRBJ1-6; 8 bases are shared with TRBD1. The V gene end was trimmed by 6 bases and the J gene end by 3 bases; junction bases not matched to a gene: 7. The CDR3 is 16 amino acids. Germline CDR1 reads MGHDK; CDR2 reads SYGVNS. The CDR3 DNA reads as TGTGCCAGCAGCGAGATTGGACAGGGCTATAATTCACCCCTCCACTTT. This translates into CASSEIGQGYNSPLHF.

This rearrangement joins TRBV15 to TRBJ2-6; D perhaps matches TRBD1 (6 bases). Germline loops: CDR1 LNHNV, CDR2 YYDKDF (reference sequence). The CDR3 is 18 amino acids. V lost 2 bases, J lost 4 bases, and 18 bases lay in between. The CDR3 sequence: CATSRLRGVEAGANVLTF. In nucleotides, the CDR3 is TGTGCCACCAGCAGACTCAGGGGTGTGGAAGCCGGGGCCAACGTCCTGACTTTC. Together with reference TRBV15 and TRBJ2-6, the CDR3 gives the full variable domain: DAMVIQNPRYQVTQFGKPVTLSCSQTLNHNVMYWYQQKSSQAPKLLFHYYDKDFNNEADTPDNFQSRRPNTSFCFLDIRSPGLGDTAMYLCATSRLRGVEAGANVLTFGAGSRLTVL.

In nucleotides, the CDR3 is TGTGCCAGCAGCCAAGAGATCAGGCAAGCTGGGGCCAACGTCCTGACTTTC. Protein product: CASSQEIRQAGANVLTF. This chain joins TRBV14 and TRBJ2-6, with D uncertain. V lost 0 bases to trimming and J lost 2 bases, with 11 bases between them. The CDR3 loop spans 17 amino acids. Per germline, CDR1 SGHDN and CDR2 FVKESK.

The gene calls are TRBV5-8 and TRBJ1-1, with D unresolved. Germline V gene data show CDR1 as SGHTS and CDR2 as YDEGEE. This CDR3 spans 12 amino acids. Trimming took off 1 base at V and 5 bases at J, with 6 bases between the two ends. DNA for the CDR3: TGTGCCAGCAGCTTGCCGGGGACTGAAGCTTTCTTT. It is translated as CASSLPGTEAFF.

The chain links TRBV6-2 or TRBV6-3 to TRBJ2-7; 14 bases fit TRBD2. V gave up 6 bases and J gave up 2 bases; unmatched junction bases: 9. This CDR3 contains 17 residues. The germline gives CDR1 MNHEY, CDR2 SVGEGT. The CDR3 reads CASSPNPGLAGAYEQYF. CDR3 sequence (DNA): TGTGCCAGCAGCCCTAATCCGGGACTAGCGGGAGCCTACGAGCAGTACTTC.

The CDR3 DNA reads TGCGCCAGCAGTCGCGTCGGGTACGACGTCCTGACTTTC. As protein: CASSRVGYDVLTF. The rearrangement joins TRBV4-1 to TRBJ2-6; the D is unclear. The germline CDR1 and CDR2 sequences are MGHRA and YSYEKL. The V and J ends lost 6 bases and 11 bases respectively, with 14 bases between them. CDR3 length equals 13 residues.

The V and J genes are TRBV4-1 and TRBJ2-3, with D perhaps matching TRBD2 (5 bases). This CDR3 has 14 amino acids. V lost 0 bases and J 7 bases, leaving 11 bases between the germline ends. The germline V gene has CDR1 MGHRA and CDR2 YSYEKL. As DNA, the CDR3 is TGCGCCAGCAGCCAAGAAAGGACTGTGAATACGCAGTATTTT. It translates to CASSQERTVNTQYF.

The J gene is TRBJ2-1, the V gene TRBV29-1; D not certain. V gave up 0 bases and J gave up 7 bases, with 10 bases separating them. This CDR3 region has 13 residues. Germline CDR1 and CDR2: SQVTM and ANQGSEA. The DNA of the CDR3 is TGCAGCGTTGAAGATCTGGCGAGGAATGAGCAGTTCTTC. Its protein product is CSVEDLARNEQFF.

V and J are TRBV19 and TRBJ1-6, with D maybe TRBD1 (6 bases). Germline lookup yields CDR1 LNHDA and CDR2 SQIVND (reference sequence). V was pared by 2 bases and J by 11 bases, with 10 bases between. CDR3 length: 13 residues. The CDR3 is CASSITGRAPLHF. Here the CDR3 DNA reads TGTGCCAGTAGTATAACAGGGCGGGCACCCCTCCACTTT.

The J gene is TRBJ1-2, the V gene TRBV5-4; D unresolved. Trimming removed 5 bases from V and 8 bases from J, with 16 bases in between. CDR1 SGHNT and CDR2 YYREEE come from the germline V gene (reference sequence). The CDR3 spans 13 residues. The CDR3 spells CASSPRIQGGYTF. CDR3 nucleotides: TGTGCCAGCAGTCCCAGGATACAAGGCGGCTACACCTTC.

The chain joins TRBV6-5 to TRBJ1-2; D not certain. This CDR3 region has 14 residues. The V end was cut by 0 bases, the J end by 5 bases, with 10 bases between. The germline V gene has CDR1 MNHEY and CDR2 SVGAGI. CDR3 region: CASSYSPTGYGYTF. The CDR3 nucleotides read TGTGCCAGCAGTTACTCCCCGACCGGGTATGGCTACACCTTC.

V gene TRBV6-4 combines with J gene TRBJ2-5; a possible D gene is TRBD2 (5 bases). V was cut by 6 bases and J by 5 bases, with 13 bases left in between. Germline V gene data show CDR1 as MRHNA and CDR2 as SNTAGT. CDR3 length equals 13 residues. The CDR3 loop reads CASSLDSGETQYF. As DNA, the CDR3 is TGTGCCAGCAGCTTGGACTCGGGTGAGACCCAGTACTTC.

This clone was detected only once. The rearrangement links TRBV15 to TRBJ2-7, with 8 nucleotides matching TRBD1. V lost 1 base and J lost 4; bases outside the gene matches: 6. Germline CDR1 LNHNV, CDR2 YYDKDF (reference sequence). The CDR3 sequence is 15 residues long. CDR3 residues: CATSRGPGGLYEQYF. CDR3 coding DNA: TGTGCCACCAGCAGAGGGCCAGGGGGCTTATACGAGCAGTACTTC.

The chain links TRBV7-6 to TRBJ2-7, with D perhaps TRBD2 (5 bases). Trimming left V 5 bases short and J 4 bases short, with 15 bases between. From germline, CDR1 is SGHVS and CDR2 FNYEAQ. CDR3 size: 14 residues. CDR3 sequence: CASSPGIVEYEQYF. The DNA for the CDR3 is TGTGCCAGCAGCCCGGGGATAGTAGAGTACGAGCAGTACTTC.

The chain recombines TRBV6-5 with TRBJ2-7, with a possible D match to TRBD2 (6 bases). There are 13 residues in the CDR3. Trimming left V 7 bases short and J 6 bases short, with 16 bases between. The germline CDR1 and CDR2 sequences are MNHEY and SVGAGI. In DNA form, the CDR3 reads TGTGCCAGCACAATACGGAGGGAATCCGAGCAGTACTTC. Protein: CASTIRRESEQYF.

This clone was seen only once. V gene TRBV24-1 combines with J gene TRBJ2-2; D is uncertain. This CDR3 comprises 14 residues. From germline, CDR1 is KGHDR and CDR2 SFDVKD. The germline V and J ends were trimmed by 2 bases and 6 bases, with 9 bases remaining between them. CDR3 coding DNA: TGTGCCACCAGTGATTCGAGAAGTCCCGGGGAGCTGTTTTTT. Its protein product is CATSDSRSPGELFF.

The V and J genes are TRBV30 and TRBJ2-7; no clear D. Per the germline V gene, CDR1 is GTSNPN and CDR2 is SVGIG (reference sequence). This CDR3 comprises 12 residues. V lost 0 bases and J lost 2, with 5 bases in between. The CDR3 DNA reads TGTGCCTGGAGTGTACTTCCCTACGAGCAGTACTTC. Protein: CAWSVLPYEQYF.

The rearrangement links TRBV9 to TRBJ2-5, with D uncertain. Germline CDR1 and CDR2: SGDLS and YYNGEE. The CDR3 spans 12 residues. Trimming removed 3 bases at V and 5 bases at J, with 8 bases between. The CDR3: CASSGPWETQYF. The DNA of the CDR3 is TGTGCCAGCAGCGGGCCCTGGGAGACCCAGTACTTC.